Sequencing of this T cell receptor (beta chain) was carried out in a study of identical twins. Findings of the study overall: Conclusions rested on cross-sectional statistics rather than following the same donors. Among monozygotic twins, out-of-frame TCR alpha sharing exceeded what models predicted. Weaker excess sharing between twins was seen in beta out-of-frame sequences. Memory repertoires lacked the insertion deficit that abundant cord blood beta clonotypes showed.

This clonotype was counted many times. Antigen unknown. There are 13 residues in the CDR3. V was pared by 2 bases and J by 3 bases, with 7 bases between. Via MiXCR, TCRdb re-called the 5' RACE reads, giving one row per CDR3 protein. The sample consists of just under 650,000 distinct CDR3 sequences, 7% to 7.5% of them appearing once. The data were also submitted as part of a second study, on yellow fever vaccine responses in identical twins.

The sequenced sample was PBMCs. This receptor was identified in a woman between 18 and 30 years old in good health. This rearrangement joins TRBV12-3 or TRBV12-4 to TRBJ2-5; weak D call: TRBD2 (5 bases). The CDR3 is CASSLRDKETQYF. CDR3 bases: TGTGCCAGCAGTTTACGGGATAAAGAGACCCAGTACTTC.